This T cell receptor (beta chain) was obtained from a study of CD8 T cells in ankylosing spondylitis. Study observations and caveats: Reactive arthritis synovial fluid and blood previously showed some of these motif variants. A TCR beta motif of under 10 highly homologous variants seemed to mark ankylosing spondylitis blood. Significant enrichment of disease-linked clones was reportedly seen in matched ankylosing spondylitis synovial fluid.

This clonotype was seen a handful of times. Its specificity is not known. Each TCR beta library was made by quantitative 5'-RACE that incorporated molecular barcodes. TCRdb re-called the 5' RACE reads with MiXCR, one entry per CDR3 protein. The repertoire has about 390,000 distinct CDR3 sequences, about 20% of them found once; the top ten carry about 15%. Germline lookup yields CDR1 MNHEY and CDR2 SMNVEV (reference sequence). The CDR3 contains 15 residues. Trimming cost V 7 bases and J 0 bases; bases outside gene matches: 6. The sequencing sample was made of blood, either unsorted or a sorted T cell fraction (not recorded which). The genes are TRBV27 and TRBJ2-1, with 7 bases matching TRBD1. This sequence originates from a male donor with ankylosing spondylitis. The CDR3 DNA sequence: TGTGCCAGCATACAACGACAGGGCTCCTACAATGAGCAGTTCTTC. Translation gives CASIQRQGSYNEQFF.